A selection of T cell receptor beta chains follows, all from one sample in a study of vaccination and CD4 T cells after COVID-19. TCRdb ran MiXCR on the PCR reads and lists one entry per CDR3 protein. The sample holds roughly 5,300 distinct CDR3 sequences, 62% seen once. Their specific antigens are unknown. Sequenced sample: CD4+ T cells from blood, cultured in vitro. The receptors come from a human donor in good health. Both conserved end residues are part of each CDR3. Fields, in order: J gene, D gene, clone size, V gene, CDR3 protein, CDR3 DNA. The D gene is left open where the match is weak. Rows may omit the clone size; those that give it use once, few, many or a size class.

TRBJ2-1 | TRBD2 | . | TRBV7-2 | CASSLDLAGGPRNEQFF | TGTGCCAGCAGCTTAGATCTAGCGGGGGGGCCGCGGAATGAGCAGTTCTTC
TRBJ2-7 | TRBD2 | . | TRBV20-1 | CSASPPGTSGYYEQYF | TGCAGTGCTAGCCCCCCCGGGACTAGCGGCTACTACGAGCAGTACTTC
TRBJ1-2 | . | few | TRBV7-2 | CASTPLRSENYGYTF | TGTGCCAGCACTCCTCTTAGGTCGGAGAACTATGGCTACACCTTC
TRBJ1-4 | . | . | TRBV7-9 | CASSLTVQGEKLFF | TGTGCCAGCAGCTTAACGGTACAGGGTGAAAAACTGTTTTTT
TRBJ2-2 | TRBD1 | once | TRBV6-1 | CASRPGQGTVTGELFF | TGTGCCAGCAGGCCCGGACAGGGTACGGTCACCGGGGAGCTGTTTTTT
TRBJ2-7 | TRBD1 | . | TRBV28 | CASRTGGTGGVEQYF | TGTGCCAGCAGGACCGGCGGGACAGGGGGTGTCGAGCAGTACTTC
TRBJ1-1 | . | few | TRBV12-3/TRBV12-4 | CASSLGGDGTEAFF | TGTGCCAGCAGTTTGGGAGGGGATGGCACTGAAGCTTTCTTT
TRBJ1-5 | TRBD1 | . | TRBV6-5 | CASSSDRDNQPQHF | TGTGCCAGCAGTTCGGACAGGGACAATCAGCCCCAGCATTTT
TRBJ2-3 | . | few | TRBV7-2 | CASSSSTDTQYF | TGTGCCAGCAGCTCTAGCACAGATACGCAGTATTTT
TRBJ1-2 | . | few | TRBV7-8 | CASSPRTAYGYTF | TGTGCCAGCAGCCCCCGGACCGCGTATGGCTACACCTTC
TRBJ2-1 | . | few | TRBV5-1 | CASSNPPRYNEQFF | TGCGCCAGCAGCAACCCCCCCAGATACAATGAGCAGTTCTTC
TRBJ1-3 | . | . | TRBV6-1 | CASSLGNTIYF | TGTGCCAGCAGTCTTGGAAACACCATATATTTT
TRBJ1-3 | . | . | TRBV15 | CATSRRVGNTIYF | TGTGCCACCAGCAGAAGAGTGGGAAACACCATATATTTT
TRBJ1-1 | TRBD1 | . | TRBV27 | CASSPGTVNTEAFF | TGTGCCAGCAGTCCAGGGACAGTCAACACTGAAGCTTTCTTT
TRBJ1-2 | . | . | TRBV27 | CASRINRDNYGYTF | TGTGCCAGCAGAATCAACCGGGACAACTATGGCTACACCTTC
TRBJ2-3 | . | . | TRBV5-6 | CASRTEGADTQYF | TGTGCCAGCAGGACCGAGGGGGCAGATACGCAGTATTTT
TRBJ2-3 | TRBD2 | few | TRBV20-1 | CSARDPLAGAVNTQYF | TGCAGTGCTAGAGATCCACTAGCGGGAGCTGTTAATACGCAGTATTTT
TRBJ1-6 | . | . | TRBV20-1 | CSASRAGENSPLHF | TGCAGTGCTAGCCGGGCAGGGGAAAATTCACCCCTCCACTTT
TRBJ2-1 | TRBD2 | . | TRBV20-1 | CSASSGYNEQFF | TGCAGTGCTAGTAGCGGGTACAATGAGCAGTTCTTC
TRBJ1-6 | . | few | TRBV6-5 | CASSYSGTPSSYNSPLHF | TGTGCCAGCAGTTACTCCGGGACACCCAGCTCCTATAATTCACCCCTCCACTTT
TRBJ1-5 | . | . | TRBV28 | CATSDSSNQPQHF | TGTGCCACCTCTGACAGCTCCAATCAGCCCCAGCATTTT
TRBJ1-2 | . | . | TRBV19 | CASGTSSNYGYTF | TGTGCCAGTGGGACTAGTTCTAACTATGGCTACACCTTC
TRBJ2-5 | TRBD1 | . | TRBV28 | CASSSRTGEETQYF | TGTGCCAGCAGCTCCCGGACAGGGGAGGAGACCCAGTACTTC
TRBJ2-5 | . | . | TRBV19 | CASKRTGEETQYF | TGTGCCAGTAAAAGGACGGGAGAAGAGACCCAGTACTTC
TRBJ2-7 | TRBD1 | . | TRBV6-1 | CASSRGQGPPYEQYF | TGTGCCAGCAGTCGCGGACAGGGCCCGCCCTACGAGCAGTACTTC
TRBJ1-6 | . | few | TRBV20-1 | CSASPASSYNSPLHF | TGCAGTGCTAGTCCGGCGAGCTCCTATAATTCACCCCTCCACTTT
TRBJ1-1 | TRBD1 | . | TRBV6-5 | CASSYPKSRDRRGGTNTEAFF | TGTGCCAGCAGTTACCCCAAGTCCCGGGACAGGCGGGGGGGGACTAACACTGAAGCTTTCTTT
TRBJ1-2 | . | . | TRBV20-1 | CSALHGQLYGYTF | TGCAGTGCTCTCCATGGACAGTTGTATGGCTACACCTTC
TRBJ1-6 | TRBD1 | few | TRBV12-3/TRBV12-4 | CASSRQGASPLHF | TGTGCCAGCAGCAGACAGGGGGCATCACCCCTCCACTTT
TRBJ1-1 | . | few | TRBV19 | CAGEGGHTEAFF | TGTGCCGGGGAGGGGGGGCATACTGAAGCTTTCTTT
TRBJ1-2 | TRBD1 | medium-sized | TRBV7-2 | CASSQDRGLGGYTF | TGTGCCAGCAGCCAGGACAGGGGGCTTGGTGGCTACACCTTC
TRBJ2-7 | . | . | TRBV19 | CASSKYQASSYEQYF | TGTGCCAGTAGTAAGTATCAGGCGAGCTCCTACGAGCAGTACTTC
TRBJ1-1 | . | once | TRBV7-6 | CASSLSRGAGAGGAFF | TGTGCCAGCAGCTTATCGCGAGGAGCAGGGGCGGGGGGAGCTTTCTTT
TRBJ1-6 | . | few | TRBV29-1 | CSVLTGSSYNSPLHF | TGCAGCGTATTGACGGGGAGCTCCTATAATTCACCCCTCCACTTT
TRBJ2-7 | . | few | TRBV6-1 | CASRPSGTKDYEQYF | TGTGCCAGCAGACCCTCCGGGACAAAAGACTACGAGCAGTACTTC
TRBJ1-1 | TRBD1 | once | TRBV6-1 | CASRLMDRKESAFF | TGTGCCAGCAGACTCATGGACAGGAAGGAGAGTGCTTTCTTT
TRBJ1-2 | TRBD1 | . | TRBV28 | CASSPGTGAARYGYTF | TGTGCCAGCAGTCCCGGGACAGGGGCCGCTCGCTATGGCTACACCTTC
TRBJ2-5 | . | . | TRBV20-1 | CSEVAEDQETQYF | TGCAGTGAAGTAGCGGAGGACCAAGAGACCCAGTACTTC
TRBJ2-2 | . | . | TRBV21-1 | CASTPGQTNTGELFF | TGTGCCAGCACCCCCGGCCAGACGAACACCGGGGAGCTGTTTTTT
TRBJ1-1 | . | . | TRBV15 | CATSRYGGNTEAFF | TGTGCCACCAGCCGATACGGGGGGAACACTGAAGCTTTCTTT
TRBJ2-5 | . | . | TRBV7-9 | CASSLVSGTPKETQYF | TGTGCCAGCAGCTTAGTTTCGGGGACCCCAAAAGAGACCCAGTACTTC